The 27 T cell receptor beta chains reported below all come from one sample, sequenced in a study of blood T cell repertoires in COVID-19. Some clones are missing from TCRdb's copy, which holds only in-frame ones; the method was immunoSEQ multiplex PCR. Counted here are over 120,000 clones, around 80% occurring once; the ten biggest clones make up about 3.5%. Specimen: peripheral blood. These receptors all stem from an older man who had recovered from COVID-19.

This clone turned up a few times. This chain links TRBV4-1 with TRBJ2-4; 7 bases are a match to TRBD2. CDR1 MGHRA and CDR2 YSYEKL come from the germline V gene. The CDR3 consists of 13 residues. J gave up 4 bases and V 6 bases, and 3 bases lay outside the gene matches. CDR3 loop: CASRGGEKNIQYF. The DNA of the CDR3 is TGCGCCAGCAGGGGGGGGGAGAAAAACATTCAGTACTTC.

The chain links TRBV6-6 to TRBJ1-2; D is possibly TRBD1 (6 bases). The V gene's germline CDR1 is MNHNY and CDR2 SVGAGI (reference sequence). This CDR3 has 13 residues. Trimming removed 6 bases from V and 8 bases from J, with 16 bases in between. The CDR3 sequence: CASSEDSQSGYTF. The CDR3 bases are TGTGCCAGCAGCGAGGACAGCCAAAGCGGCTACACCTTC.

The CDR3 loop reads CVRSAFGRWNQPQHF. In DNA, the CDR3 is TGTGTCAGAAGCGCCTTCGGGAGATGGAATCAGCCCCAGCATTTT. The chain recombines TRBV7-5 with TRBJ1-5. TRBV7-5 is labeled a pseudogene. There are 15 residues in the CDR3.

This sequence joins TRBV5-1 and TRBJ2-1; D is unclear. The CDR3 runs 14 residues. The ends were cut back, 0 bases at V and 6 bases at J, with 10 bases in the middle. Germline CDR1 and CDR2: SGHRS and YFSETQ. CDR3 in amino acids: CASSLDADLNEQFF. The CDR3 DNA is TGCGCCAGCAGCTTGGACGCAGATCTCAATGAGCAGTTCTTC.

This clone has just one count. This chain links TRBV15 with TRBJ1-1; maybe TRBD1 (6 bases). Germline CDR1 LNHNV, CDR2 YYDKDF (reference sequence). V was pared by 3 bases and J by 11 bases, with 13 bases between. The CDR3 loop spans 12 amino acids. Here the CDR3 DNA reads TGTGCCACCAGCAGTTCGGGGGGCAGGGCTTTCTTT. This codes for CATSSSGGRAFF.

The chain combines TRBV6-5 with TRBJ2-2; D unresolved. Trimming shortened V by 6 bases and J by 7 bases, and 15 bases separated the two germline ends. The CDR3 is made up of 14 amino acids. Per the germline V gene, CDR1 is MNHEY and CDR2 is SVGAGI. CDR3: CASSPPPIGGELFF. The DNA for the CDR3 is TGTGCCAGCAGCCCGCCCCCCATCGGCGGGGAGCTGTTTTTT.

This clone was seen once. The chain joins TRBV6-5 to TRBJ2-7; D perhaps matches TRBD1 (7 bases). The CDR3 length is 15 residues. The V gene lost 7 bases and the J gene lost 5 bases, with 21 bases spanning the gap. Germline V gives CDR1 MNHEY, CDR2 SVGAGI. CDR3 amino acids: CASTSFGGGPHEQYF. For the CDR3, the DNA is TGTGCCAGCACCTCTTTTGGAGGGGGCCCCCACGAGCAGTACTTC.

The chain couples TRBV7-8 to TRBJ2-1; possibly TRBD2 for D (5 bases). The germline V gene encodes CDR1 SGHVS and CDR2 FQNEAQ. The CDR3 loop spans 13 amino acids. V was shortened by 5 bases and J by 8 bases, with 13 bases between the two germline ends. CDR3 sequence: CASSPQLRDEQFF. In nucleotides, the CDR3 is TGTGCCAGCAGCCCCCAGTTGAGGGATGAGCAGTTCTTC. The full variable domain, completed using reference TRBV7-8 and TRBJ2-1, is GAGVSQSPRYKVAKRGQDVALRCDPISGHVSLFWYQQALGQGPEFLTYFQNEAQLDKSGLPSDRFFAERPEGSVSTLKIQRTQQEDSAVYLCASSPQLRDEQFFGPGTRLTVL.

CDR3 amino acids: CASSFRQGAPNEQFF. The CDR3 bases are TGTGCCAGCAGCTTTAGACAGGGGGCGCCAAATGAGCAGTTCTTC. The J gene is TRBJ2-1, the V gene TRBV5-4; 10 bases are a match to TRBD1. Germline V CDR1 and CDR2: SGHNT, YYREEE (reference sequence). This CDR3 is 15 amino acids long. With 2 bases clipped from V and 7 bases from J, the junction kept 6 bases outside the gene matches.

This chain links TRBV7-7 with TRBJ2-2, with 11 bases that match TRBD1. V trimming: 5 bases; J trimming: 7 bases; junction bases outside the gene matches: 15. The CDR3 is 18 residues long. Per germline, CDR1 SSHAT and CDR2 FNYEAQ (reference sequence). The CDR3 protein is CASSPRTGGLLGNGELFF. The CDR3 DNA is TGTGCCAGCAGCCCTAGGACAGGGGGCTTATTGGGTAACGGGGAGCTGTTTTTT.

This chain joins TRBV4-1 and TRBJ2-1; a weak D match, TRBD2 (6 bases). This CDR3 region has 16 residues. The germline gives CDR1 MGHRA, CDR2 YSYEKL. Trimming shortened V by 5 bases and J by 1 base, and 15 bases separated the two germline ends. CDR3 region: CASSAGLRGSYNEQFF. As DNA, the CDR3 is TGCGCCAGCAGCGCGGGACTCCGCGGGTCCTACAATGAGCAGTTCTTC.

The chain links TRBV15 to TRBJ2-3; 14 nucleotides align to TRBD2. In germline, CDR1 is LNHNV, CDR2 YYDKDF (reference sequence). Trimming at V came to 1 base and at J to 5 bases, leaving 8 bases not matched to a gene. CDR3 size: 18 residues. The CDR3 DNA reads TGTGCCACCAGCAGAGGCCCCTGGACTAGCGGGAGGTTAGATACGCAGTATTTT. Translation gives CATSRGPWTSGRLDTQYF.

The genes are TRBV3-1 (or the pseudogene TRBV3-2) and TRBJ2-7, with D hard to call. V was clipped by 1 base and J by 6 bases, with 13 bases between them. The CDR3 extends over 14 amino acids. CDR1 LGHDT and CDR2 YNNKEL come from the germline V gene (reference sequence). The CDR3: CASSQGLNGPEQYF. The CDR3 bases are TGTGCCAGCAGCCAAGGGTTAAATGGGCCCGAGCAGTACTTC.

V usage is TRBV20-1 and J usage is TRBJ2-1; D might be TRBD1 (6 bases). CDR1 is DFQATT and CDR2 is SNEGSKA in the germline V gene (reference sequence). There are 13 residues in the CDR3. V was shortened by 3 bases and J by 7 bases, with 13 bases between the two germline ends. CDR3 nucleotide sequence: TGCAGTGCTAGTCGGGACACCCGGAATGAGCAGTTCTTC. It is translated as CSASRDTRNEQFF.

The CDR3 loop is CASSAAGPDSGNTIYF. Written as DNA, the CDR3 is TGTGCCAGCAGCGCCGCGGGACCTGACTCTGGAAACACCATATATTTT. J is TRBJ1-3 and V is TRBV9, with D possibly matching TRBD1 (5 bases). CDR3 length: 16 residues. V was pared by 3 bases and J by 0 bases, with 13 bases between. CDR1 is SGDLS, CDR2 YYNGEE, per germline.

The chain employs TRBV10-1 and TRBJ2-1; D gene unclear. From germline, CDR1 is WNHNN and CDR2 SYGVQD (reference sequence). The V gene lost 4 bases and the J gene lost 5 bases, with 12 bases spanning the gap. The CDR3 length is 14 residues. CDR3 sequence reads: CASSGLLGNNEQFF. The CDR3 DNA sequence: TGCGCCAGCAGTGGACTCCTAGGAAACAATGAGCAGTTCTTC.

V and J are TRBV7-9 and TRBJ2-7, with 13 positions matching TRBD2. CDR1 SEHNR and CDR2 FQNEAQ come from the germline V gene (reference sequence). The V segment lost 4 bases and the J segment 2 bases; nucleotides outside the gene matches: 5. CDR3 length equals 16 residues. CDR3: CASSSTTSGRAYEQYF. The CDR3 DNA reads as TGTGCCAGCAGCTCTACTACTAGCGGGAGGGCCTACGAGCAGTACTTC.

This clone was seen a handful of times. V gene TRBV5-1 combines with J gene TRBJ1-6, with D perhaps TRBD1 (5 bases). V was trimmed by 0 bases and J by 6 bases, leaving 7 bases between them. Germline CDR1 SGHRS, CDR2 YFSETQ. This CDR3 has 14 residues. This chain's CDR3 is CASSLGQTNSPLHF. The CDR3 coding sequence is TGCGCCAGCAGCTTGGGACAGACTAATTCACCCCTCCACTTT.

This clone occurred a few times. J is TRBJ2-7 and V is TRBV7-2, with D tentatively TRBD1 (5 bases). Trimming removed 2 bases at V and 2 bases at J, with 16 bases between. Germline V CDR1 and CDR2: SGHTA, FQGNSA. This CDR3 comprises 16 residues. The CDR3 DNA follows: TGTGCCAGCAGCTTATCAGGGATGGTGGCAACCTACGAGCAGTACTTC. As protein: CASSLSGMVATYEQYF.

CDR3 in amino acids: CASSQDRGTSGVDEQFF. The CDR3 nucleotides read TGCGCCAGCAGCCAAGATCGGGGGACTAGCGGGGTCGATGAGCAGTTCTTC. The chain carries TRBV4-1 and TRBJ2-1, with 13 bases that match TRBD2. The CDR3 sequence is 17 residues long. Per the germline V gene, CDR1 is MGHRA and CDR2 is YSYEKL. With 0 bases clipped from V and 8 bases from J, the junction kept 7 bases outside the gene matches.

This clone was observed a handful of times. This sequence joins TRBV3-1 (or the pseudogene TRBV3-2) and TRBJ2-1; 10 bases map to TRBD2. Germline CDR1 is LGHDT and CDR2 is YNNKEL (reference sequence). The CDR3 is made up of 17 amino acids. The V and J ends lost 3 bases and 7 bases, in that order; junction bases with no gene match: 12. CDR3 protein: CASSHVLAGDPGNEQFF. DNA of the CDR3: TGTGCCAGCAGCCACGTCCTAGCGGGAGACCCCGGGAATGAGCAGTTCTTC.

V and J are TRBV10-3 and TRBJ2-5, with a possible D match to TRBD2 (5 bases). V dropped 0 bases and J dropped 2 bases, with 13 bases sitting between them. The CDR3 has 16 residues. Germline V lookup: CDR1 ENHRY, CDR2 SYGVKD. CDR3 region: CAISESAGVAQETQYF. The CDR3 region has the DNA TGTGCCATCAGTGAGTCTGCCGGGGTTGCACAAGAGACCCAGTACTTC.

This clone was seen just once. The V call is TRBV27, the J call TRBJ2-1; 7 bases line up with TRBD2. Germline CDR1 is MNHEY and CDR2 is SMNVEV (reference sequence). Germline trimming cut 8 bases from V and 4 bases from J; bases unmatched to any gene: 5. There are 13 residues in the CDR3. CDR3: CASAAGVYNEQFF. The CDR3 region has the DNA TGTGCCAGCGCGGCGGGAGTTTACAATGAGCAGTTCTTC.

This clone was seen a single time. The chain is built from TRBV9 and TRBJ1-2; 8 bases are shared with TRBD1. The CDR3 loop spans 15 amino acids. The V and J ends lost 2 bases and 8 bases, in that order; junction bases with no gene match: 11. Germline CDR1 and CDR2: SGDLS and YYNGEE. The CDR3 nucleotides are TGTGCCAGCAGCGTTACCCAGACAGGGGAGGAAGGCTACACCTTC. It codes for CASSVTQTGEEGYTF.

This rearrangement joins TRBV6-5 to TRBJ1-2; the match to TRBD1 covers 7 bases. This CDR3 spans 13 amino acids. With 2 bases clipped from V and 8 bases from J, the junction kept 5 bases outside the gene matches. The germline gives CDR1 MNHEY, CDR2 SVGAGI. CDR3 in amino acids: CASSYEGARGYTF. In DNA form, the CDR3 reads TGTGCCAGCAGTTACGAGGGGGCGAGGGGCTACACCTTC.

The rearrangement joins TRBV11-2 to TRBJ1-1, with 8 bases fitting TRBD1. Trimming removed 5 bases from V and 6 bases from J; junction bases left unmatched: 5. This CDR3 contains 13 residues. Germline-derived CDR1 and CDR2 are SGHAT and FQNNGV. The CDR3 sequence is CASSPRTGSEAFF. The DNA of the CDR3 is TGTGCCAGCAGCCCAAGGACAGGGTCTGAAGCTTTCTTT.

The DNA of the CDR3 is TGTGCCATCAGTGGAGAGGACAGGGGATCGTGGAATCAGCCCCAGCATTTT. Encoded protein: CAISGEDRGSWNQPQHF. The gene calls are TRBV10-3 and TRBJ1-5, with 9 bases lining up with TRBD1. The germline CDR1 and CDR2 sequences are ENHRY and SYGVKD. There are 17 residues in the CDR3. The J segment lost 4 bases and the V segment lost 4 bases, leaving 11 bases of the junction unmatched.